This note documents a single T cell receptor (beta chain) sequence. The target antigen is unknown. Naive, central memory, regulatory and stem cell-like memory cells within the CD4+ compartment were sorted using CD45RO/CCR7/CD25/CD127/CD95/CD27. Sorted populations were all over 95% pure. Germline loops: CDR1 MDHEN, CDR2 SYDVKM. The CDR3 has 13 amino acids. Trimming shortened V by 6 bases and J by 5 bases, and 11 bases separated the two germline ends. The data belong to a study of beta chain features in type 1 diabetes. Study-level points and caveats: Type 1 diabetes patients showed a moderate but significant shortening of TCRB CDR3s in all four CD4+ subsets.

Every bit of the isolated RNA underwent reverse transcription, so sequencing read expressed TCRB transcripts. Generated by immunoSEQ multiplex PCR, the TCRdb table keeps only in-frame clones and is missing some. Altogether some 660,000 clones are present, 11% to 15% being singletons, with the ten largest covering 0.03% to 0.04%. The sample consisted of naive CD4+ T cells from blood. The rearrangement joins TRBV28 to TRBJ1-5; D remains ambiguous. This clonotype originated in a man between 18 and 29 years old with type 1 diabetes. The CDR3 here is CASRTRKDQPQHF. The CDR3 nucleotides are TGTGCCAGCAGGACCCGGAAAGATCAGCCCCAGCATTTT.